A single sample is the source of the 27 T cell receptor beta chains below, sequenced in a study of blood T cell repertoires in COVID-19 (dated by TCRdb to the early 2020s). Library creation used the immunoSEQ multiplex PCR assay. TCRdb stores this immuneACCESS table with in-frame sequences only. Part of the clones is absent; in the studies checked, under half of the shortfall reflects unresolved V genes, and no reason is known for the rest. Here the sample has approximately 390,000 clones; 87% occur a single time. The ten largest make up about a tenth of the sample. Sequences were obtained from PBMCs or T cells enriched from blood (not recorded which). These receptors all stem from a woman between 45 and 65 years old who had recovered from COVID-19.

This chain links TRBV6-2 or TRBV6-3 with TRBJ1-2, with a possible D match to TRBD1 (6 bases). This CDR3 is built from 15 residues. With 5 bases removed from V and 2 bases from J, the gap between germline ends came to 15 bases. The V gene's germline CDR1 is MNHEY and CDR2 SVGEGT. CDR3 region: CASSATGFGNYGYTF. In nucleotides, the CDR3 is TGTGCCAGCAGTGCTACAGGGTTTGGGAACTATGGCTACACCTTC.

This clone has a handful of counts. This chain uses TRBV25-1 with TRBJ1-5; D possibly corresponds to TRBD1 (6 bases). Germline V gene lookup returns CDR1 MGHDK and CDR2 SYGVNS. Trimming took 6 bases from V and 4 from J, leaving 16 bases between them. The CDR3 runs 15 residues. CDR3 amino acids: CASSPRGAANQPQHF. The DNA of the CDR3 is TGTGCCAGCAGCCCTCGGGGGGCCGCGAATCAGCCCCAGCATTTT.

This chain connects TRBV10-3 to TRBJ1-1; TRBD1 aligns across 10 bases. After removal of 5 bases from V and 4 bases from J, the junction contained 7 bases not matched to a gene. This CDR3 is 15 amino acids long. Germline loops: CDR1 ENHRY, CDR2 SYGVKD. CDR3 in DNA: TGTGCCATCAGTAAAGGACAGGGGGTTGGCACTGAAGCTTTCTTT. This gives the protein CAISKGQGVGTEAFF.

This chain uses TRBV5-1 with TRBJ1-2; no clear D. The germline gives CDR1 SGHRS, CDR2 YFSETQ. V dropped 3 bases and J dropped 6 bases, with 15 bases sitting between them. CDR3 length equals 14 residues. The CDR3 reads CASSSHHPTNGYTF. CDR3 sequence (DNA): TGCGCCAGCAGCTCGCATCATCCGACTAATGGCTACACCTTC.

This chain joins TRBV27 and TRBJ2-7; a weak D match, TRBD2 (6 bases). The V gene's germline CDR1 is MNHEY and CDR2 SMNVEV (reference sequence). Trimming left V 0 bases short and J 3 bases short, with 12 bases between. The CDR3 loop spans 15 amino acids. The CDR3 DNA sequence: TGTGCCAGCAGTTTATCGGGGGGTCCAGGCTACGAGCAGTACTTC. This sequence encodes CASSLSGGPGYEQYF.

The rearrangement uses TRBV27 and TRBJ2-7, with D perhaps matching TRBD1 (6 bases). V lost 5 bases, J lost 4 bases, and 21 bases lay in between. This CDR3 is built from 16 residues. CDR1 and CDR2 from the germline V gene are MNHEY and SMNVEV (reference sequence). In DNA form, the CDR3 reads TGTGCCAGCAGTGCGGACAGTCCGCACTTTCCTTACGAGCAGTACTTC. This codes for CASSADSPHFPYEQYF.

This sequence joins TRBV7-9 and TRBJ1-6; unclear D gene. CDR1 and CDR2 (germline): SEHNR, FQNEAQ (reference sequence). With 7 bases removed from V and 7 bases from J, the gap between germline ends came to 8 bases. This CDR3 region has 12 residues. The CDR3 sequence is CASNRENSPLHF. CDR3 in DNA: TGTGCCAGCAACCGGGAAAATTCACCCCTCCACTTT.

A single count supports this clone. V usage is TRBV4-2 and J usage is TRBJ2-1; 15 bases fit TRBD2. Trimming took 5 bases from V and 8 from J; bases not matched to a gene: 19. CDR1 LGHNA and CDR2 YNFKEQ come from the germline V gene. CDR3 size: 20 residues. DNA for the CDR3: TGTGCCAGCAGCTCGGTAATAGGACTAGCGGGGGGGCGGCGGGGCGATGAGCAGTTCTTC. The encoded protein is CASSSVIGLAGGRRGDEQFF.

The genes are TRBV6-2 or TRBV6-3 and TRBJ2-5, with TRBD2 matching over 8 bases. The CDR3 is 16 residues long. CDR1 and CDR2 (germline): MNHEY, SVGEGT. Unmatched junction bases numbered 10, after V lost 5 bases and J lost 2 bases. CDR3 nucleotide sequence: TGTGCCAGCAGTCACTACCGTAGCGGGGAGCAAGAGACCCAGTACTTC. Translating gives CASSHYRSGEQETQYF.

The rearrangement joins TRBV4-3 to TRBJ2-1, with 7 bases lining up with TRBD2. Germline V gene lookup returns CDR1 LGHNA and CDR2 YSLEER. The CDR3 is 17 amino acids. V shed 1 base and J 0 bases; nucleotides not matched to a gene: 6. Written as DNA, the CDR3 is TGCGCCAGCAGCCAAGGGTGGGGGGGGAGCTCCTACAATGAGCAGTTCTTC. Translated, it gives CASSQGWGGSSYNEQFF.

This clone has a single count. The chain is built from TRBV30 and TRBJ1-6, with D unclear. Trimming cost V 1 base and J 8 bases, with 18 bases left between them. Per the germline V gene, CDR1 is GTSNPN and CDR2 is SVGIG (reference sequence). The CDR3 has 16 residues. CDR3 sequence: CAWSEVEGLRDSPLHF. The CDR3, as DNA: TGTGCCTGGAGTGAAGTGGAGGGTTTAAGGGATTCACCCCTCCACTTT.

CDR3 sequence (DNA): TGTGCCAGCTCACCAACGACCAGGGGCGAGCAGTACTTC. This gives the protein CASSPTTRGEQYF. The chain recombines TRBV18 with TRBJ2-7; tentatively, D is TRBD1 (6 bases). Germline-derived CDR1 and CDR2 are KGHSH and LQKENI. With 2 bases removed from V and 6 bases from J, the gap between germline ends came to 11 bases. This CDR3 is 13 amino acids long.

The chain uses TRBV3-1 (or the pseudogene TRBV3-2) and TRBJ2-7, with 7 bases that match TRBD2. The CDR3 length is 14 residues. V gave up 2 bases and J gave up 2 bases; unmatched junction bases: 3. Germline V gene data show CDR1 as LGHDT and CDR2 as YNNKEL (reference sequence). Written as DNA, the CDR3 is TGTGCCAGCAGCCAACGAGCGGGGCCCTACGAGCAGTACTTC. It codes for CASSQRAGPYEQYF.

The gene calls are TRBV6-2 or TRBV6-3 and TRBJ1-2, with 8 bases identical to TRBD1. V lost 2 bases and J lost 4; bases outside the gene matches: 15. From germline, CDR1 is MNHEY and CDR2 SVGEGT. The length of the CDR3 is 18 residues. For the CDR3, the DNA is TGTGCCAGCAGTTACCCCGGACAGGGATCTGCCCTTCGCTATGGCTACACCTTC. This gives the protein CASSYPGQGSALRYGYTF.

J is TRBJ2-7 and V is TRBV5-6, with 8 positions matching TRBD1. Trimming removed 0 bases from V and 6 bases from J; junction bases left unmatched: 8. This CDR3 is built from 15 residues. From germline, CDR1 is SGHDT and CDR2 YYEEEE. CDR3 region: CASSLGAGGRGEQYF. DNA for the CDR3: TGTGCCAGCAGCTTGGGTGCAGGGGGCCGGGGCGAGCAGTACTTC.

Comments on this clone: Its ends do not fully match the called genes, so a read error is possible. This chain links TRBV28 with TRBJ1-4, with D uncertain. This CDR3 region has 15 residues. CDR1 is MDHEN and CDR2 is SYDVKM in the germline V gene. The CDR3 bases are TGTGCCAGCAGTTTAGAGCGGGGTGGTAATAAAAAACTGTTTTTT. Translation: CASSLERGGNKKLFF.

The CDR3: CASSGPLGAQAFF. The CDR3 coding sequence is TGTGCCAGCAGTGGCCCGTTAGGGGCACAAGCTTTCTTT. The V gene is TRBV2, the J gene TRBJ1-1; TRBD1 might be the D (5 bases). The CDR3 has 13 amino acids. Germline loops: CDR1 SNHLY, CDR2 FYNNEI. V lost 4 bases, J lost 9 bases, and 15 bases lay in between. The whole variable domain, filled in from reference TRBV2 and TRBJ1-1, reads EPEVTQTPSHQVTQMGQEVILRCVPISNHLYFYWYRQILGQKVEFLVSFYNNEISEKSEIFDDQFSVERPDGSNFTLKIRSTKLEDSAMYFCASSGPLGAQAFFGQGTRLTVV.

V is TRBV4-2 and J is TRBJ1-2; D possibly corresponds to TRBD1 (6 bases). The germline V and J ends were trimmed by 4 bases and 8 bases, with 20 bases remaining between them. Germline CDR1 LGHNA, CDR2 YNFKEQ. The CDR3 sequence is 15 residues long. CDR3 sequence: CASSPPDRSIEGYTF. The CDR3 nucleotides are TGTGCCAGCAGCCCCCCCGACAGGAGCATTGAGGGCTACACCTTC.

This clone was picked up one time. V gene TRBV10-3 combines with J gene TRBJ2-1; 8 bases are shared with TRBD2. The CDR3 length is 16 residues. The germline CDR1 and CDR2 sequences are ENHRY and SYGVKD. V was pared by 4 bases and J by 7 bases, with 12 bases of the junction left unmatched. CDR3 loop: CAISAQSGGPLNEQFF. CDR3 coding DNA: TGTGCCATCAGTGCTCAATCGGGGGGGCCTTTGAATGAGCAGTTCTTC.

CDR3 sequence (DNA): TGTGCTCAGTCGACAGGGAGGAACACTGAAGCTTTCTTT. This codes for CAQSTGRNTEAFF. V gene TRBV19 combines with J gene TRBJ1-1; 7 bases line up with TRBD1. The CDR3 sequence is 13 residues long. Germline V gene lookup returns CDR1 LNHDA and CDR2 SQIVND (reference sequence).

This clone turned up a few times. The chain links TRBV28 to TRBJ1-1, with TRBD1 matching over 7 bases. The CDR3 loop spans 13 amino acids. The V and J ends lost 5 bases and 7 bases, in that order; junction bases with no gene match: 7. From germline, CDR1 is MDHEN and CDR2 SYDVKM. The CDR3 sequence is CASSINRGVEAFF. CDR3 sequence (DNA): TGTGCCAGCAGTATTAACAGGGGTGTTGAAGCTTTCTTT.

CDR3: CASSPQEAEKLFF. The CDR3 nucleotides read TGTGCCAGCTCACCACAAGAAGCGGAAAAACTGTTTTTT. V usage is TRBV18 and J usage is TRBJ1-4, with D hard to call. Trimming removed 1 base at V and 8 bases at J, with 8 bases between. Germline lookup yields CDR1 KGHSH and CDR2 LQKENI. The CDR3 is 13 residues long. Looking up the rest from reference TRBV18 and TRBJ1-4 gives the full variable domain: NAGVMQNPRHLVRRRGQEARLRCSPMKGHSHVYWYRQLPEEGLKFMVYLQKENIIDESGMPKERFSAEFPKEGPSILRIQQVVRGDSAAYFCASSPQEAEKLFFGSGTQLSVL.

This clone was observed a few times. The chain joins TRBV7-2 to TRBJ2-7; possibly TRBD1 for D (5 bases). Germline assignment: CDR1 SGHTA and CDR2 FQGNSA. Trimming removed 1 base at V and 6 bases at J, with 10 bases between. The CDR3 is made up of 13 amino acids. The CDR3 is CASSLGRQREQYF. The DNA for the CDR3 is TGTGCCAGCAGCTTAGGGAGACAGCGCGAGCAGTACTTC.

This sequence joins TRBV5-1 and TRBJ1-1, with D tentatively TRBD1 (5 bases). The CDR3 length is 15 residues. Looked up from germline, CDR1 is SGHRS and CDR2 is YFSETQ. Trimming took off 4 bases at V and 0 bases at J, with 13 bases between the two ends. The CDR3 protein is CASSTTDSVNTEAFF. DNA of the CDR3: TGCGCCAGCAGCACGACAGACTCAGTGAACACTGAAGCTTTCTTT.

V gene TRBV3-1 (or the pseudogene TRBV3-2) combines with J gene TRBJ1-6; a weak D match, TRBD1 (5 bases). V was cut by 4 bases and J by 9 bases, with 19 bases left in between. CDR1 is LGHDT and CDR2 is YNNKEL in the germline V gene (reference sequence). This CDR3 is built from 16 residues. The CDR3 spells CASSPSPTGATSPLHF. The CDR3 DNA is TGTGCCAGCAGCCCCTCACCTACAGGAGCGACTTCACCCCTCCACTTT.

This clone has just one count. The chain links TRBV6-2 or TRBV6-3 to TRBJ1-1, with 10 bases identical to TRBD1. V was pared by 5 bases and J by 4 bases, with 10 bases of the junction left unmatched. This CDR3 spans 16 amino acids. Germline-derived CDR1 and CDR2 are MNHEY and SVGEGT. The CDR3, as DNA: TGTGCCAGCAGTCCGGTAGGGACAGGGGCGAGCACTGAAGCTTTCTTT. Protein: CASSPVGTGASTEAFF.

The chain combines TRBV27 with TRBJ1-2; tentatively, D is TRBD1 (6 bases). V gave up 7 bases and J gave up 8 bases, with 14 bases separating them. The germline V gene has CDR1 MNHEY and CDR2 SMNVEV (reference sequence). The CDR3 contains 12 residues. The CDR3 sequence: CASKGGGLGYTF. The CDR3 DNA reads TGTGCCAGCAAGGGTGGGGGCTTGGGCTACACCTTC.